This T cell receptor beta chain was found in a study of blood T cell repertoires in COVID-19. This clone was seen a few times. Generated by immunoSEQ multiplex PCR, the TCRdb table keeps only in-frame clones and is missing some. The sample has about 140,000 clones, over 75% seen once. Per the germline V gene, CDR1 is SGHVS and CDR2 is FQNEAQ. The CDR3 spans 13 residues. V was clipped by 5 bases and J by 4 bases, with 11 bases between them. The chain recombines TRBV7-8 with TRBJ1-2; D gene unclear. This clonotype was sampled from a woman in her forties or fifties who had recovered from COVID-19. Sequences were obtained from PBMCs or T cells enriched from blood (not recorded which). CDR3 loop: CASSLAGVYGYTF. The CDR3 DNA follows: TGTGCCAGCAGCCTCGCGGGAGTCTATGGCTACACCTTC.